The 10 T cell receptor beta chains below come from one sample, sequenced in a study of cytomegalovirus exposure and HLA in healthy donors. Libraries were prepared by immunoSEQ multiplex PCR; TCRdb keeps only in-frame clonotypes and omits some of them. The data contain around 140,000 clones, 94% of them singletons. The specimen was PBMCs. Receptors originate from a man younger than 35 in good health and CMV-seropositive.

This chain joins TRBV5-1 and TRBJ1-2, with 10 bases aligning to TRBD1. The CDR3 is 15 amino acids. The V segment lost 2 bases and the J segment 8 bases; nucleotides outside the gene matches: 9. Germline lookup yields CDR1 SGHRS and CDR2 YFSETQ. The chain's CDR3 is CASSFRTGTGEGYTF. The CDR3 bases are TGCGCCAGCAGCTTTAGAACCGGGACAGGGGAAGGCTACACCTTC.

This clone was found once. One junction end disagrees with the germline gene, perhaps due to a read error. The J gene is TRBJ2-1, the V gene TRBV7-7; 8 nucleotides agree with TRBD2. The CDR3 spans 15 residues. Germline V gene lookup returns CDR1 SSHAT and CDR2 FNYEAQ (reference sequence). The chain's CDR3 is CASSLELAAYNEQFF. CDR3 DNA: TGTGCTAGCAGCTTAGAACTAGCGGCCTACAATGAGCAGTTCTTC.

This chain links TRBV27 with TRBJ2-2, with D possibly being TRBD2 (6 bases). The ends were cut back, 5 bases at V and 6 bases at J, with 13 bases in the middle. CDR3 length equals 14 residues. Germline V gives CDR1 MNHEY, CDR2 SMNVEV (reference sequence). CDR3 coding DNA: TGTGCCAGCAGTATTATGACGGGGGCCGGGGAGCTGTTTTTT. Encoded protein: CASSIMTGAGELFF.

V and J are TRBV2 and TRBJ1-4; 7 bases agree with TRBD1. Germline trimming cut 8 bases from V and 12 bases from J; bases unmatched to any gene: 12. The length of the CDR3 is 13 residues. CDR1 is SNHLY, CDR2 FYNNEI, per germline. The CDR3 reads CASRPGQGEELFF. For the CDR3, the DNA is TGTGCCAGCCGCCCCGGGCAGGGGGAAGAACTGTTTTTT.

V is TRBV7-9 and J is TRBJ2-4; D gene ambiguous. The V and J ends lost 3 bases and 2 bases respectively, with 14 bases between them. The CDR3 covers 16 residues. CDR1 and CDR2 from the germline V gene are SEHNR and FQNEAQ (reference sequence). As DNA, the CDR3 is TGTGCCAGCAGCTTTTCGGGTTCGGTATCCAAAAACATTCAGTACTTC. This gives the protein CASSFSGSVSKNIQYF.

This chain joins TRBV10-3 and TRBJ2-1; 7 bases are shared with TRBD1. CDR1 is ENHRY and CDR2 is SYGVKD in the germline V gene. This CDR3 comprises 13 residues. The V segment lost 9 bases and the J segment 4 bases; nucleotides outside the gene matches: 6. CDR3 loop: CAIRQGQYNEQFF. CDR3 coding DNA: TGTGCCATTCGACAGGGCCAATACAATGAGCAGTTCTTC.

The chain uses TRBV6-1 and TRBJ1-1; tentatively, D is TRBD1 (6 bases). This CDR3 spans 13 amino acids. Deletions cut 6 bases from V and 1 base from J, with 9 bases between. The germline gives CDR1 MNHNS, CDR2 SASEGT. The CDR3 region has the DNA TGTGCCAGCAGACAGGGATGGAACACTGAAGCTTTCTTT. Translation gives CASRQGWNTEAFF.

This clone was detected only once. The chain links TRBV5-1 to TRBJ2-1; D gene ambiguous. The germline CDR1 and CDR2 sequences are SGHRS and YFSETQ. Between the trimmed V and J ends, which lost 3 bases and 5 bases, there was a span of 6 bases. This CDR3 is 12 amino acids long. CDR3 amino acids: CASSWADNEQFF. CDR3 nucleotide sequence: TGCGCCAGCAGCTGGGCCGACAATGAGCAGTTCTTC.

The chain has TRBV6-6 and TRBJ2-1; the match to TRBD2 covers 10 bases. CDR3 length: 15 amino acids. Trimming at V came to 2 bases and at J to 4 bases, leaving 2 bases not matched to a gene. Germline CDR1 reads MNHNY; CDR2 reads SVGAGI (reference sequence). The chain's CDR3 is CASSYTSGTYNEQFF. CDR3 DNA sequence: TGTGCCAGCAGTTACACTAGCGGGACTTACAATGAGCAGTTCTTC.

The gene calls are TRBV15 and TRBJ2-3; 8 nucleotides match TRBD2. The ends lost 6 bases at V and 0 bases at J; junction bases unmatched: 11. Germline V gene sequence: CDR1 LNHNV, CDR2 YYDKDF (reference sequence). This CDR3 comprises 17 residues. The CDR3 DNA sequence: TGTGCCACCAGAGGGGGGGACGCTAGCGGGAGCACAGATACGCAGTATTTT. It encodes CATRGGDASGSTDTQYF.